The 2 T cell receptor beta chains reported below all come from one sample, sequenced in a study of B cell selection in AIRE deficiency. Sorting defined conventional CD4 T cells as CD4+CD127+. The repertoire was sequenced with immunoSEQ multiplex PCR; TCRdb's copy has only in-frame clones and lacks some. The sample yields 20,000 to 30,000 clones, approximately 96% seen once. The material sequenced was CD4+CD127+ conventional T cells sorted from PBMCs. The receptors derive from a human donor in good health.

The V gene is TRBV10-2, the J gene TRBJ2-5; D ambiguous. V was trimmed by 7 bases and J by 3 bases, leaving 6 bases between them. This CDR3 comprises 11 residues. In germline, CDR1 is WSHSY, CDR2 SAAADI. CDR3 amino acids: CASTDKETQYF. CDR3 sequence (DNA): TGCGCCAGCACAGACAAAGAGACCCAGTACTTC.

The chain combines TRBV6-6 with TRBJ1-2, with TRBD1 matching over 8 bases. The germline V gene has CDR1 MNHNY and CDR2 SVGAGI (reference sequence). The J segment lost 4 bases and the V segment lost 7 bases, leaving 5 bases of the junction unmatched. This CDR3 region has 13 residues. The CDR3 DNA reads TGTGCCAGCACCACGGGGACAGGCTATGGCTACACCTTC. Translated: CASTTGTGYGYTF.